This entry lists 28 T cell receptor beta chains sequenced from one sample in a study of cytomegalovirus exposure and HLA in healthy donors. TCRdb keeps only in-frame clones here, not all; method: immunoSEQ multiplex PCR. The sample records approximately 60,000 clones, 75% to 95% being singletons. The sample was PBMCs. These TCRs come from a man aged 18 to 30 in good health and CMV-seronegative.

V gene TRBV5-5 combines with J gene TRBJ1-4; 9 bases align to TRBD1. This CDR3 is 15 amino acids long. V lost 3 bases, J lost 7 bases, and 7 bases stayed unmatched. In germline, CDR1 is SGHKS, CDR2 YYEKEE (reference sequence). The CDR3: CASSYSGTGSEKLFF. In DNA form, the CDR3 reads TGTGCCAGCAGCTATTCCGGGACAGGGAGTGAAAAACTGTTTTTT.

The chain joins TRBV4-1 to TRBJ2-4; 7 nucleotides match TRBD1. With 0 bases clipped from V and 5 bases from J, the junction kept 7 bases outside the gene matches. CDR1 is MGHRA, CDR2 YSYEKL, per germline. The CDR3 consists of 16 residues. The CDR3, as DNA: TGCGCCAGCAGCCAAGAATCGGACAGGACTCAAAACATTCAGTACTTC. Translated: CASSQESDRTQNIQYF.

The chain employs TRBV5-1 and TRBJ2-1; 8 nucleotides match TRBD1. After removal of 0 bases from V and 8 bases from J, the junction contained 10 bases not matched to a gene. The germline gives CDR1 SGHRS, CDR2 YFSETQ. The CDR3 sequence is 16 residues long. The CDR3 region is CASSLGQGSRTDEQFF. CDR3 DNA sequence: TGCGCCAGCAGCTTGGGACAGGGGTCCCGTACGGATGAGCAGTTCTTC.

CDR3 sequence: CASSEGGLAGAVTQYF. The CDR3 coding sequence is TGTGCCAGCAGCGAAGGGGGACTAGCGGGAGCCGTGACCCAGTACTTC. V is TRBV9 and J is TRBJ2-5, with 14 bases lining up with TRBD2. CDR3 size: 16 residues. Germline-derived CDR1 and CDR2 are SGDLS and YYNGEE. V lost 3 bases and J lost 7; bases outside the gene matches: 8.

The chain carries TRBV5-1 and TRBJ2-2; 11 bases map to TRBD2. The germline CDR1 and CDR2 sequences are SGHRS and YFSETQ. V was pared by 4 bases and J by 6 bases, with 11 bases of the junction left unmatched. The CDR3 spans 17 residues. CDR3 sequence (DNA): TGCGCCAGCAGCACCCCATCTAGCGGGGGGCTGTCCGGGGAGCTGTTTTTT. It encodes CASSTPSSGGLSGELFF.

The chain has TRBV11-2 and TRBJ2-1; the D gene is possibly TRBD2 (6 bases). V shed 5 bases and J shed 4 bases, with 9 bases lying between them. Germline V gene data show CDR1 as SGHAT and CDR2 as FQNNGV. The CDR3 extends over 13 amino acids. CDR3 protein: CASSSGLYNEQFF. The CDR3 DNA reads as TGTGCCAGCAGCAGCGGGCTTTACAATGAGCAGTTCTTC.

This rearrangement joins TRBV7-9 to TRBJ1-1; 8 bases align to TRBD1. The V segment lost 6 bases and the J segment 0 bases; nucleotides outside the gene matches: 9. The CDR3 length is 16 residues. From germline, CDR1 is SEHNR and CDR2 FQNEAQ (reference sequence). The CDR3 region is CASRWGTGYMNTEAFF. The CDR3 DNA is TGTGCCAGCAGATGGGGGACAGGCTACATGAACACTGAAGCTTTCTTT.

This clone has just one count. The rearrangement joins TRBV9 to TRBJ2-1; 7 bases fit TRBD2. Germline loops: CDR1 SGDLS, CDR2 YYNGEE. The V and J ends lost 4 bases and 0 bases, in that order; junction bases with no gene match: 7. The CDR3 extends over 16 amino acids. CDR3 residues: CASSPSGGSSYNEQFF. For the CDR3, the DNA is TGTGCCAGCAGCCCTAGTGGCGGGAGCTCCTACAATGAGCAGTTCTTC.

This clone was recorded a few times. The CDR3 region has the DNA TGTGCCAGCAGCTTCCGGACTAGCGGGAGTTACAATGAGCAGTTCTTC. Its translation is CASSFRTSGSYNEQFF. The chain is built from TRBV7-9 and TRBJ2-1, with 13 nucleotides matching TRBD2. This CDR3 contains 16 residues. Trimming at V came to 3 bases and at J to 4 bases, leaving 3 bases not matched to a gene. Germline V gene data show CDR1 as SEHNR and CDR2 as FQNEAQ (reference sequence).

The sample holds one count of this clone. The CDR3 region has the DNA TGCGCCAGCAGCCTGACAGGCATGAACACTGAAGCTTTCTTT. Translated: CASSLTGMNTEAFF. The rearrangement uses TRBV5-1 and TRBJ1-1, with D maybe TRBD1 (6 bases). The length of the CDR3 is 14 residues. Between the trimmed V and J ends, which lost 4 bases and 0 bases, there was a span of 10 bases. CDR1 SGHRS and CDR2 YFSETQ come from the germline V gene. The full variable domain, completed using reference TRBV5-1 and TRBJ1-1, is KAGVTQTPRYLIKTRGQQVTLSCSPISGHRSVSWYQQTPGQGLQFLFEYFSETQRNKGNFPGRFSGRQFSNSRSEMNVSTLELGDSALYLCASSLTGMNTEAFFGQGTRLTVV.

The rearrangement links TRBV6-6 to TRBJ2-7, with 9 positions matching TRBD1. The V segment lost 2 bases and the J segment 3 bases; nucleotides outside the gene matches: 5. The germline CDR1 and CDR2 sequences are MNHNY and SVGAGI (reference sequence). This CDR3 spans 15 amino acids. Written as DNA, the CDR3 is TGTGCCAGCAGTTACCCGGACAGGGGTCTCTACGAGCAGTACTTC. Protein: CASSYPDRGLYEQYF.

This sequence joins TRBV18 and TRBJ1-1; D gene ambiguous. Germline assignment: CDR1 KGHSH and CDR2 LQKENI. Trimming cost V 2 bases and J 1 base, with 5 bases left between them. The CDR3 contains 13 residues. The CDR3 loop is CASSPNSNTEAFF. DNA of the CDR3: TGTGCCAGCTCACCAAACTCGAACACTGAAGCTTTCTTT. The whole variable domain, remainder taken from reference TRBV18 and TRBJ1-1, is NAGVMQNPRHLVRRRGQEARLRCSPMKGHSHVYWYRQLPEEGLKFMVYLQKENIIDESGMPKERFSAEFPKEGPSILRIQQVVRGDSAAYFCASSPNSNTEAFFGQGTRLTVV.

The chain's CDR3 is CASSPEGLAGSQYF. CDR3 in DNA: TGTGCCAGCAGCCCCGAGGGGCTAGCGGGCTCGCAGTATTTT. This chain connects TRBV5-4 to TRBJ2-3; 8 bases are shared with TRBD2. Losses at the gene ends were 4 bases for V and 10 bases for J; bases not matched to a gene: 11. The CDR3 is 14 residues long. Germline V lookup: CDR1 SGHNT, CDR2 YYREEE (reference sequence). The full variable domain, its missing parts supplied by reference TRBV5-4 and TRBJ2-3, is ETGVTQSPTHLIKTRGQQVTLRCSSQSGHNTVSWYQQALGQGPQFIFQYYREEENGRGNFPPRFSGLQFPNYSSELNVNALELDDSALYLCASSPEGLAGSQYFGPGTRLTVL.

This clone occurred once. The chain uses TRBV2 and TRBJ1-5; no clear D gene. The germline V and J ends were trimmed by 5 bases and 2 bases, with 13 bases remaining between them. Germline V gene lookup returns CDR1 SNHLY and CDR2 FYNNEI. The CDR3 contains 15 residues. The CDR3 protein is CASSRDKLGNQPQHF. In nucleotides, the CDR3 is TGTGCCAGCAGTAGAGACAAGTTGGGCAATCAGCCCCAGCATTTT.

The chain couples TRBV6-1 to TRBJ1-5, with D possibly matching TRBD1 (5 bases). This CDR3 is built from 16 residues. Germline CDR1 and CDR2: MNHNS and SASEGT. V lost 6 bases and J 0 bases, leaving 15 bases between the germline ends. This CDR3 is CASSETPGISNQPQHF. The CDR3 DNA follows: TGTGCCAGCAGCGAAACCCCAGGGATTAGCAATCAGCCCCAGCATTTT.

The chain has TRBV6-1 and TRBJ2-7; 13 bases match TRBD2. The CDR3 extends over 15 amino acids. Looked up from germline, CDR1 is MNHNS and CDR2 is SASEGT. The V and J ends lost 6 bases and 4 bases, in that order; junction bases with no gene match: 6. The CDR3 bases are TGTGCCAGCAGCCCCCCGACTAGCGGGAGGTACGAGCAGTACTTC. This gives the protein CASSPPTSGRYEQYF.

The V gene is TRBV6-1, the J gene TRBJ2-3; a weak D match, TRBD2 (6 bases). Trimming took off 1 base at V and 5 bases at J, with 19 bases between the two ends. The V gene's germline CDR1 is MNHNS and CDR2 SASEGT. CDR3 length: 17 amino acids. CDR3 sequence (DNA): TGTGCCAGCAGTGAAGAGGTCGGGGGTATCCCCCGAGATACGCAGTATTTT. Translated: CASSEEVGGIPRDTQYF.

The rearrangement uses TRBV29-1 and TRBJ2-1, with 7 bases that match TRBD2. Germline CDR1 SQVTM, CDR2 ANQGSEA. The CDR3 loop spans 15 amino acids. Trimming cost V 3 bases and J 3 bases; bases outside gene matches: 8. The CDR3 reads CSVDPGRGGYNEQFF. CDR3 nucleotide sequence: TGCAGCGTTGACCCCGGGCGCGGGGGCTACAATGAGCAGTTCTTC.

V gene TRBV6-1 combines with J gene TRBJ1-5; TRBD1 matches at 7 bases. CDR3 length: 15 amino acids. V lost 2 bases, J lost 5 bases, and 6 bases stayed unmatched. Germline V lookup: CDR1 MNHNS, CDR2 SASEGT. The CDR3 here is CASSENDRVYQPQHF. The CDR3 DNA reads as TGTGCCAGCAGTGAAAATGACAGGGTGTATCAGCCCCAGCATTTT.

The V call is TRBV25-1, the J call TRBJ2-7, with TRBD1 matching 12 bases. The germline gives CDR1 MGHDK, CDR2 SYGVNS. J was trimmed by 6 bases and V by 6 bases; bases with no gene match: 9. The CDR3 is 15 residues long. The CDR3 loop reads CASRGTGGVRGEQYF. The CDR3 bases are TGTGCCAGCAGAGGGACAGGGGGCGTCCGAGGCGAGCAGTACTTC.

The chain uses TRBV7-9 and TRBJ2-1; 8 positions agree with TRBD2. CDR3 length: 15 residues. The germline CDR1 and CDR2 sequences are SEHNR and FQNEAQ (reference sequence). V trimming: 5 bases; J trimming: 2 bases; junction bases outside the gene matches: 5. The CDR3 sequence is CASSQREIAYNEQFF. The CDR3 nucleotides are TGTGCCAGCAGCCAGCGGGAGATCGCCTACAATGAGCAGTTCTTC. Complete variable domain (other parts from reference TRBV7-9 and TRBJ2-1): DTGVSQNPRHKITKRGQNVTFRCDPISEHNRLYWYRQTLGQGPEFLTYFQNEAQLEKSRLLSDRFSAERPKGSFSTLEIQRTEQGDSAMYLCASSQREIAYNEQFFGPGTRLTVL.

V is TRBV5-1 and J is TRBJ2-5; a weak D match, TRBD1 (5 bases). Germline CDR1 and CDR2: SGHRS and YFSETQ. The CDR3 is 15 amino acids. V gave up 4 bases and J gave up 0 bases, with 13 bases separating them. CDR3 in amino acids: CASSLTTANQETQYF. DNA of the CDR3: TGCGCCAGCAGCCTTACGACAGCCAACCAAGAGACCCAGTACTTC.

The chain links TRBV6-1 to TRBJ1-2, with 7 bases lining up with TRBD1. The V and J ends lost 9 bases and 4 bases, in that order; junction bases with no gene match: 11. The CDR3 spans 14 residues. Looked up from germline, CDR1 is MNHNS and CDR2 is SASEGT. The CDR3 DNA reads TGTGCCAGTAAAACTTCCGGGACAGTCTATGGCTACACCTTC. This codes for CASKTSGTVYGYTF.

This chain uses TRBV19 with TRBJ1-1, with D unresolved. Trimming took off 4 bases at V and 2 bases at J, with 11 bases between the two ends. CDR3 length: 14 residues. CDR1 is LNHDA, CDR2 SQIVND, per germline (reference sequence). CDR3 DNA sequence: TGTGCCAGTAGTAAGCAGGTTACCAACACTGAAGCTTTCTTT. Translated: CASSKQVTNTEAFF.

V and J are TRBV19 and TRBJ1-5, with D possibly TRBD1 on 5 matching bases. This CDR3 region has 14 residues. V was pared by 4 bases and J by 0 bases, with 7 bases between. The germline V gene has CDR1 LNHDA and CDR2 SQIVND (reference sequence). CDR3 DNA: TGTGCCAGTAGTAGAACAGGTAGCAATCAGCCCCAGCATTTT. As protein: CASSRTGSNQPQHF. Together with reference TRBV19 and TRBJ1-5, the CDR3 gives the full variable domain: DGGITQSPKYLFRKEGQNVTLSCEQNLNHDAMYWYRQDPGQGLRLIYYSQIVNDFQKGDIAEGYSVSREKKESFPLTVTSAQKNPTAFYLCASSRTGSNQPQHFGDGTRLSIL.

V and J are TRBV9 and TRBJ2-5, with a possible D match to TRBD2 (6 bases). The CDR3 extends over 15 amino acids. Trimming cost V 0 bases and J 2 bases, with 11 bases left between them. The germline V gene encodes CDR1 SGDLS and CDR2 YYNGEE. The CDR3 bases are TGTGCCAGCAGCGTAGGGCTGCGGGAACAAGAGACCCAGTACTTC. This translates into CASSVGLREQETQYF.

CDR3 in amino acids: CASSSLTGNPGTGELFF. In DNA, the CDR3 is TGTGCCAGCAGCTCCTTGACAGGAAACCCGGGGACCGGGGAGCTGTTTTTT. The chain couples TRBV13 to TRBJ2-2, with a possible D match to TRBD1 (6 bases). The CDR3 extends over 17 amino acids. Trimming removed 4 bases at V and 5 bases at J, with 20 bases between. CDR1 PRHDT and CDR2 FYEKMQ come from the germline V gene (reference sequence).

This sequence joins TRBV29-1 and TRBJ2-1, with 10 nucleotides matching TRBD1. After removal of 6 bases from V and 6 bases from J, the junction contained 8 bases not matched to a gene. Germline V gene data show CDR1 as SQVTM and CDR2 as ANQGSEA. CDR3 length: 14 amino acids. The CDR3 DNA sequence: TGCAGCGTCGCGTATTGGACAGGGGGCAATGAGCAGTTCTTC. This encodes CSVAYWTGGNEQFF.